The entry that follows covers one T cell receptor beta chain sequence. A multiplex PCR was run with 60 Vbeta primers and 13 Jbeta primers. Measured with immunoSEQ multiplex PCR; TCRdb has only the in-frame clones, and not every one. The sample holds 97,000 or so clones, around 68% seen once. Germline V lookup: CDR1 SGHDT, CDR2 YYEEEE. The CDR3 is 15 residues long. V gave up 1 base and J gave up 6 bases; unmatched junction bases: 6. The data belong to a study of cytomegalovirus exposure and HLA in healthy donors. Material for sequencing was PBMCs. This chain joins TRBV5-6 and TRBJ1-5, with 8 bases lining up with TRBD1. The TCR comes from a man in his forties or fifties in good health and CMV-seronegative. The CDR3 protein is CASSLLTGESQPQHF. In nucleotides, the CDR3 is TGTGCCAGCAGCTTGTTGACAGGGGAAAGTCAGCCCCAGCATTTT.